This T cell receptor beta chain stems from a study of T cell changes during pregnancy in multiple sclerosis. The CDR3 consists of 15 residues. J lost 1 base, V lost 0 bases, and 2 bases had no gene match. CDR1 LGHNA and CDR2 YSLEER come from the germline V gene. Produced via immunoSEQ multiplex PCR; TCRdb's table is partial and in-frame only. In the table there are under 20,000 clones, about 83% of which are singletons. Source: CD8+ T cells from peripheral blood mononuclear cells, taken in the second trimester of pregnancy. This sequence originates from a female donor in good health, enrolled as a control in a pregnancy study. The rearrangement links TRBV4-3 to TRBJ2-7, with 8 bases aligning to TRBD2. The CDR3 here is CASSQERGASYEQYF. CDR3 DNA: TGCGCCAGCAGCCAAGAGCGGGGGGCTTCCTACGAGCAGTACTTC.